These 26 T cell receptor beta chains share one sample of origin, sequenced in a study of OX40 agonist ivuxolimab in advanced cancers. Clones were sequenced by immunoSEQ multiplex PCR, and TCRdb holds only the in-frame ones, with some missing. The sample carries approximately 64,000 clones, over 80% recorded once. The sample consisted of CD4+ or CD8+ T cells sorted from blood, taken in a trial of the OX40 agonist ivuxolimab. The receptor source for this set is an adult with an advanced solid tumor such as melanoma, head and neck, liver or kidney cancer.

The CDR3 here is CASSANRDGELFF. For the CDR3, the DNA is TGTGCCAGCAGTGCAAACAGGGACGGGGAGCTGTTTTTT. The chain employs TRBV27 and TRBJ2-2; a weak D match, TRBD1 (6 bases). Germline CDR1 is MNHEY and CDR2 is SMNVEV (reference sequence). The CDR3 runs to 13 residues. Trimming cost V 5 bases and J 7 bases, with 11 bases left between them.

The V gene is TRBV11-1, the J gene TRBJ1-1, with D tentatively TRBD1 (5 bases). Trimming removed 2 bases at V and 5 bases at J, with 15 bases between. The germline gives CDR1 SGHAT, CDR2 FQDESV (reference sequence). The CDR3 extends over 15 amino acids. CDR3 sequence (DNA): TGTGCCAGCAGCTTATTAGTTGGGGGAACGACTGAAGCTTTCTTT. This encodes CASSLLVGGTTEAFF.

The rearrangement uses TRBV11-3 and TRBJ2-3; D assignment may be TRBD1 or TRBD2 (5 bases each). The CDR3 consists of 15 residues. Germline lookup yields CDR1 SGHNT and CDR2 YENEEA. Trimming removed 5 bases at V and 0 bases at J, with 12 bases between. The CDR3 DNA reads as TGTGCCAGCAGCCACGGGACCGGTAGCACAGATACGCAGTATTTT. Protein: CASSHGTGSTDTQYF. Using reference TRBV11-3 and TRBJ2-3 for the parts outside the CDR3, the full variable domain is EAGVVQSPRYKIIEKKQPVAFWCNPISGHNTLYWYLQNLGQGPELLIRYENEEAVDDSQLPKDRFSAERLKGVDSTLKIQPAELGDSAVYLCASSHGTGSTDTQYFGPGTRLTVL.

The chain joins TRBV4-1 to TRBJ1-3; D is undetermined. The CDR3 extends over 15 amino acids. Germline V CDR1 and CDR2: MGHRA, YSYEKL. The V gene lost 1 base and the J gene lost 2 bases, with 9 bases spanning the gap. Written as DNA, the CDR3 is TGCGCCAGCAGCCAAGGTTTCGGTCCTGGAAACACCATATATTTT. Translating gives CASSQGFGPGNTIYF.

The rearrangement links TRBV6-1 to TRBJ1-1; tentatively, D is TRBD1 (5 bases). The CDR3 is made up of 18 amino acids. The V end lost 4 bases, the J end lost 4 bases, and 25 bases lay between the germline ends. From germline, CDR1 is MNHNS and CDR2 SASEGT. The CDR3 loop is CASSGEGWAGRMGTEAFF. The DNA for the CDR3 is TGTGCCAGCAGTGGAGAAGGATGGGCAGGGAGGATGGGCACTGAAGCTTTCTTT.

In its sample, this clone was seen once. For the CDR3, the DNA is TGTGCCAGCAGCCCGGGACGGGGATGGGGCGAGCAGTACTTC. The encoded protein is CASSPGRGWGEQYF. The rearrangement uses TRBV5-6 and TRBJ2-7; D may correspond to TRBD1 or TRBD2 (5 bases each). V was cut by 4 bases and J by 6 bases, with 17 bases left in between. This CDR3 contains 14 residues. Germline values: CDR1 SGHDT, CDR2 YYEEEE.

Only a few counts were recorded for this clone. The chain links TRBV7-9 to TRBJ1-1; perhaps TRBD1 as D (5 bases). The germline V gene encodes CDR1 SEHNR and CDR2 FQNEAQ (reference sequence). Trimming took off 6 bases at V and 1 base at J, with 12 bases between the two ends. This CDR3 is built from 14 residues. CDR3 coding DNA: TGTGCCAGCAGTCATGTCCAGGGGAACACTGAAGCTTTCTTT. This codes for CASSHVQGNTEAFF.

A few counts support this clone. V is TRBV9 and J is TRBJ1-4; the D is unclear. Looked up from germline, CDR1 is SGDLS and CDR2 is YYNGEE. The CDR3 length is 14 residues. The V gene lost 4 bases and the J gene lost 0 bases, with 7 bases spanning the gap. The CDR3 coding sequence is TGTGCCAGCAGCCCTAAATCAACTAATGAAAAACTGTTTTTT. This encodes CASSPKSTNEKLFF. Supplemented by reference TRBV9 and TRBJ1-4, the full variable domain reads DSGVTQTPKHLITATGQRVTLRCSPRSGDLSVYWYQQSLDQGLQFLIQYYNGEERAKGNILERFSAQQFPDLHSELNLSSLELGDSALYFCASSPKSTNEKLFFGSGTQLSVL.

This rearrangement joins TRBV30 to TRBJ2-5; D is perhaps TRBD2 (5 bases). CDR3 length: 12 residues. V lost 0 bases and J 5 bases, leaving 7 bases between the germline ends. CDR1 and CDR2 (germline): GTSNPN, SVGIG (reference sequence). The CDR3 bases are TGTGCCTGGAGTGTATCGGGGGAGACCCAGTACTTC. It is translated as CAWSVSGETQYF.

This sequence joins TRBV5-1 and TRBJ1-1; D is perhaps TRBD1 (5 bases). This CDR3 has 12 residues. Germline loops: CDR1 SGHRS, CDR2 YFSETQ. The V end lost 2 bases, the J end lost 4 bases, and 6 bases lay between the germline ends. The CDR3 DNA is TGCGCCAGCAGCTTTCAGGGCACTGAAGCTTTCTTT. Amino acid sequence: CASSFQGTEAFF. Together with reference TRBV5-1 and TRBJ1-1, the CDR3 gives the full variable domain: KAGVTQTPRYLIKTRGQQVTLSCSPISGHRSVSWYQQTPGQGLQFLFEYFSETQRNKGNFPGRFSGRQFSNSRSEMNVSTLELGDSALYLCASSFQGTEAFFGQGTRLTVV.

The genes are TRBV18 and TRBJ1-5; unclear D gene. From germline, CDR1 is KGHSH and CDR2 LQKENI. The CDR3 contains 15 residues. V was cut by 2 bases and J by 3 bases, with 11 bases left in between. The CDR3 loop is CASSPSLGSNQPQHF. CDR3 bases: TGTGCCAGCTCACCATCCCTTGGGTCCAATCAGCCCCAGCATTTT. Supplemented by reference TRBV18 and TRBJ1-5, the full variable domain reads NAGVMQNPRHLVRRRGQEARLRCSPMKGHSHVYWYRQLPEEGLKFMVYLQKENIIDESGMPKERFSAEFPKEGPSILRIQQVVRGDSAAYFCASSPSLGSNQPQHFGDGTRLSIL.

This chain uses TRBV19 with TRBJ1-5, with D perhaps TRBD1 (5 bases). The germline CDR1 and CDR2 sequences are LNHDA and SQIVND (reference sequence). V shed 3 bases and J shed 0 bases, with 9 bases lying between them. The CDR3 sequence is 15 residues long. DNA of the CDR3: TGTGCCAGTAGTATCGACAGACCTAGCAATCAGCCCCAGCATTTT. As protein: CASSIDRPSNQPQHF. The full variable domain, rest sourced from reference TRBV19 and TRBJ1-5, is DGGITQSPKYLFRKEGQNVTLSCEQNLNHDAMYWYRQDPGQGLRLIYYSQIVNDFQKGDIAEGYSVSREKKESFPLTVTSAQKNPTAFYLCASSIDRPSNQPQHFGDGTRLSIL.

V is TRBV4-1 and J is TRBJ2-2; 7 bases align to TRBD1. The ends lost 4 bases at V and 1 base at J; junction bases unmatched: 3. This CDR3 is built from 15 residues. The germline V gene has CDR1 MGHRA and CDR2 YSYEKL. The DNA of the CDR3 is TGCGCCAGCAGCCTAACAGGGGAGAACACCGGGGAGCTGTTTTTT. It encodes CASSLTGENTGELFF.

The chain recombines TRBV28 with TRBJ2-7, with D possibly being TRBD2 (6 bases). The V and J ends lost 8 bases and 3 bases respectively, with 14 bases between them. The CDR3 totals 13 residues. Germline CDR1 and CDR2: MDHEN and SYDVKM. The CDR3 DNA sequence: TGTGCCAGCGAAGAGACGGGGGACTACGAGCAGTACTTC. Its translation: CASEETGDYEQYF.

This sequence joins TRBV10-3 and TRBJ2-1; D gene ambiguous. Germline V gene data show CDR1 as ENHRY and CDR2 as SYGVKD. The V end was cut by 11 bases, the J end by 6 bases, with 14 bases between. This CDR3 region has 12 residues. The chain's CDR3 is CALRSDRNEQFF. DNA for the CDR3: TGTGCCCTCCGATCGGACCGCAATGAGCAGTTCTTC.

About this clone itself: The germline gene is not matched at one end of the junction; a read error may be the cause. The genes are TRBV28 and TRBJ2-7; D is undetermined. The CDR3 runs 12 residues. The V gene's germline CDR1 is MDHEN and CDR2 SYDVKM. Here the CDR3 reads CASSLTGDEQYF. The CDR3 DNA is TGTGCCAGTAGTTTAACTGGGGACGAGCAGTACTTC. Looking up the rest from reference TRBV28 and TRBJ2-7 gives the full variable domain: DVKVTQSSRYLVKRTGEKVFLECVQDMDHENMFWYRQDPGLGLRLIYFSYDVKMKEKGDIPEGYSVSREKKERFSLILESASTNQTSMYLCASSLTGDEQYFGPGTRLTVT.

The chain is built from TRBV27 and TRBJ2-7; D is unclear. The CDR3 totals 13 residues. Germline loops: CDR1 MNHEY, CDR2 SMNVEV (reference sequence). The V end was cut by 3 bases, the J end by 3 bases, with 9 bases between. The CDR3 sequence: CASSLTQSYEQYF. The CDR3 region has the DNA TGTGCCAGCAGTTTGACTCAGAGCTACGAGCAGTACTTC.

The chain combines TRBV30 with TRBJ1-2; D may be TRBD1 (5 bases). The V gene lost 5 bases and the J gene lost 5 bases, with 9 bases spanning the gap. Germline-derived CDR1 and CDR2 are GTSNPN and SVGIG (reference sequence). The CDR3 sequence is 11 residues long. The CDR3 DNA follows: TGTGCCTGGGGGGGGTCGTATGGCTACACCTTC. Its protein product is CAWGGSYGYTF.

This chain links TRBV5-4 with TRBJ2-5; TRBD1 aligns across 10 bases. CDR1 SGHNT and CDR2 YYREEE come from the germline V gene (reference sequence). The CDR3 sequence is 14 residues long. Germline trimming cut 5 bases from V and 5 bases from J; bases unmatched to any gene: 6. CDR3 coding DNA: TGTGCCAGCAGTAATGACAGGGGGCGCGAGACCCAGTACTTC. Translating it yields CASSNDRGRETQYF.

This rearrangement joins TRBV2 to TRBJ2-5, with D possibly being TRBD1 or TRBD2 (5 bases each). Germline values: CDR1 SNHLY, CDR2 FYNNEI. The CDR3 loop spans 13 amino acids. V gave up 8 bases and J gave up 3 bases, with 13 bases separating them. CDR3 in DNA: TGTGCCAGCCGGGACGAGCAAAAAGAGACCCAGTACTTC. Translating it yields CASRDEQKETQYF.

The gene calls are TRBV2 and TRBJ1-5; 8 bases line up with TRBD1. J was trimmed by 9 bases and V by 6 bases; bases with no gene match: 7. The CDR3 contains 13 residues. The germline V gene has CDR1 SNHLY and CDR2 FYNNEI. CDR3 protein: CASRSDRGRPQHF. The DNA of the CDR3 is TGTGCCAGCAGGAGTGACAGGGGCCGGCCCCAGCATTTT.

This chain links TRBV28 with TRBJ2-3; perhaps TRBD1 as D (6 bases). The V gene's germline CDR1 is MDHEN and CDR2 SYDVKM. The CDR3 runs to 14 residues. V lost 6 bases and J lost 2, with 12 bases in between. The CDR3 sequence: CASRLQGATDTQYF. CDR3 nucleotides: TGTGCCAGCAGGCTACAGGGAGCCACAGATACGCAGTATTTT.

This clone was recorded once. The chain has TRBV6-6 and TRBJ2-3; either TRBD1 or TRBD2 may supply D (5 bases each). Trimming cost V 4 bases and J 6 bases, with 11 bases left between them. This CDR3 region has 13 residues. Germline values: CDR1 MNHNY, CDR2 SVGAGI (reference sequence). CDR3 residues: CASSLGPGDTQYF. The CDR3 DNA is TGTGCCAGCAGTTTGGGACCGGGGGATACGCAGTATTTT.

This clone occurred a few times. V usage is TRBV7-8 and J usage is TRBJ2-3, with TRBD2 matching over 10 bases. From germline, CDR1 is SGHVS and CDR2 FQNEAQ. The CDR3 is 14 residues long. Trimming took 9 bases from V and 1 from J; bases not matched to a gene: 4. DNA of the CDR3: TGTGCCAGTCAGCGGGAGGGGGGCACAGATACGCAGTATTTT. Its translation: CASQREGGTDTQYF.

The chain employs TRBV7-9 and TRBJ2-7, with TRBD1 matching over 10 bases. Germline-derived CDR1 and CDR2 are SEHNR and FQNEAQ (reference sequence). The CDR3 sequence is 14 residues long. Trimming cost V 5 bases and J 3 bases; bases outside gene matches: 4. CDR3: CASSPRDRGYEQYF. The CDR3 DNA follows: TGTGCCAGCAGCCCCCGGGACAGGGGCTACGAGCAGTACTTC.

J is TRBJ2-2 and V is TRBV6-4; 7 nucleotides align to TRBD2. The CDR3 extends over 15 amino acids. Looked up from germline, CDR1 is MRHNA and CDR2 is SNTAGT. V was clipped by 2 bases and J by 6 bases; unmatched bases: 6. DNA of the CDR3: TGTGCCAGCAGTGACGGCTATCGGGGGGCCGGGGAGCTGTTTTTT. Its protein is CASSDGYRGAGELFF.